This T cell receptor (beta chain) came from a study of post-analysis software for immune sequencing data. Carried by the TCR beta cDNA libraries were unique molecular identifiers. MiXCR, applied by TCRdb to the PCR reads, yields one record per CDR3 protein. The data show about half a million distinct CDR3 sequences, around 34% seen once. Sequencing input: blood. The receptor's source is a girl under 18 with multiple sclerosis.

The DNA for the CDR3 is TGTGCCAGCCGGGGTAGGCTAGCGGGGGGGCCCTACAATGAGCAGTTCTTC. Its protein product is CASRGRLAGGPYNEQFF. The chain is built from TRBV2 and TRBJ2-1, with TRBD2 matching 12 bases. The germline gives CDR1 SNHLY, CDR2 FYNNEI. The CDR3 covers 17 residues. The ends lost 8 bases at V and 2 bases at J; junction bases unmatched: 10.